The sequence of this T cell receptor (beta chain) was determined in a study of Tregs in tolerant kidney transplant recipients. The data were produced by immunoSEQ multiplex PCR, yet TCRdb's version contains in-frame clones alone and is incomplete. The sample carries roughly 250,000 clones, roughly four fifths recorded once. The germline CDR1 and CDR2 sequences are SGHVS and FQNEAQ. The CDR3 length is 15 residues. Trimming left V 5 bases short and J 6 bases short, with 20 bases between. This clonotype was obtained from a human donor in good health. This chain joins TRBV7-8 and TRBJ2-7; D unresolved. The sequenced sample was CD4+ T cells from blood. CDR3 loop: CASSREAGRWVEQYF. The CDR3 DNA sequence: TGTGCCAGCAGCCGCGAGGCTGGTAGGTGGGTCGAGCAGTACTTC.